This TCR beta chain was found in a study of T cells in Graves' hyperthyroidism and ophthalmopathy (dated by TCRdb to the late 2010s). Some background on the complete study: Peripheral blood was collected at initial diagnosis, before any treatment. To identify TCR V-J signatures that set the groups apart, the researchers used a discovery cohort of more than 95 patients, made up of about 44 with Graves' ophthalmopathy and 57 with stable Graves' hyperthyroidism. Prospective prediction of ophthalmopathy was tested in an independent validation cohort of approximately 19 hyperthyroidism patients and 15 to 17 patients who later progressed to ophthalmopathy. The roughly 100 discovery patients were divided at random into training and test sets in a 7:3 ratio. In addition, the study compared T-cell repertoires in thyroid tissue and in blood from about 6 Graves' hyperthyroidism patients. After sampling, hyperthyroidism patients received methimazole starting at 30 mg daily, and ophthalmopathy patients received high-dose intravenous methylprednisolone. The paper describes TCR Vbeta CDR3 sequencing of 135 peripheral blood samples, made up of roughly 40 ophthalmopathy patients, roughly 80 hyperthyroidism patients and 17 progressor patients.

Looking up the germline V gene yields CDR1 MDHEN and CDR2 SYDVKM. Trimming at the junction amounts to 5 bases on V and 3 bases on J, and the germline ends lie 19 bases apart. The CDR3, cysteine through phenylalanine, is 16 amino acids long. Only CDR3 DNA is held: 48 bases, read in frame from base 1. Ophthalmopathy patients had moderately to severely active disease, Clinical Activity Score of at least 3, NOSPECS grade of at least 4, and duration under 3 months. Exclusion was applied to patients with uncontrolled infections, other autoimmune diseases, pregnancy or lactation. Diagnoses relied on clinical symptoms, serum thyroxine and TRAb, thyroid ultrasound and orbital computed tomography. PBMCs were isolated from more than 9 ml of fresh peripheral blood by Ficoll-Paque density gradient centrifugation. Trizol reagent was used to extract total RNA, and RNA quality was then checked on an Agilent 2100 Bioanalyzer.

Comments on this clonotype: No antigen is known for it. Per-base qualities were not stored, and no clone one base away is much larger.

TCR beta CDR3 regions were amplified from RNA transcripts. A first-round RT-PCR of the TCR CDR3 used the HTBI primer set with the Qiagen OneStep RT-PCR kit. A second multiplex PCR round built the libraries, followed by size selection and purification. The libraries were sequenced on an Illumina HiSeq2000 using paired-end 100 bp reads. Turning to the authors' computational methods: SOAPnuke was used to process the raw data, throwing out any read that contained adapters or uncalled bases, had a mean Phred below 15, or lacked an exact constant-primer or identifier match. COPE v1.2.5 was used to merge high-quality paired reads, and clonotypes were defined as unique nucleotide sequences. MiTCR v1.1 was used to align clonotypes to the IMGT TRBV, TRBD and TRBJ reference segments. The analysis included only V-J combinations with a frequency above 0.0001, which together covered more than 99% of the repertoires. A TCS score was defined as the ratio between F50 (clonal expansion) and ExV (chaos), using BLOSUM62-based TCRdist between CDR3 peptides within each V-J. Welch's t-statistics and random forest reduced roughly 500 V-J features to 13, which were used in a naive Bayes classifier (R e1071). Thyroid-blood repertoire similarity was quantified with the Morisita-Horn index. TCRdb's own reprocessing of the public reads used fastp at Q25 and MiXCR and kept productive beta chains. Every entry covers one CDR3 protein and lists the most common genes and DNA from its rows. The V and J calls were not made by the authors but by TCRdb's processing. The sample yields approximately 610,000 distinct CDR3 sequences; over 12% were counted once. The leading ten clones occupy 4% to 5.5% of the sample.

Beyond this particular receptor, the publication reports: Sample size was not statistically predetermined, and investigators were not blinded to group allocation. In cross-validation, a model built on a 13 V-J signature told ophthalmopathy apart from stable hyperthyroidism with 85% to 90% sensitivity and 81% to 82% specificity, and in testing the same model reached 80%/75%. Most expanded thyroid clonotypes (frequency above 0.001) were also detected in blood, a finding suggesting that blood repertoires may reflect thyroid immune responses. In validation, progression to ophthalmopathy was predicted by the model with 65% to 71% sensitivity and just over 72% specificity, a median of approximately 6.5 months before onset.

The sequenced sample was blood. The rearrangement combines TRBV28 with TRBJ1-1; a tentative D call is TRBD1 (6 bases match). This sequence originates from a woman between 35 and 50 years old with Graves' ophthalmopathy. The bases read TGTGCCAGCAGTCAAAAAGACAGAAGGGGGGACACTGAAGCTTTCTTT. This yields the protein CASSQKDRRGDTEAFF.